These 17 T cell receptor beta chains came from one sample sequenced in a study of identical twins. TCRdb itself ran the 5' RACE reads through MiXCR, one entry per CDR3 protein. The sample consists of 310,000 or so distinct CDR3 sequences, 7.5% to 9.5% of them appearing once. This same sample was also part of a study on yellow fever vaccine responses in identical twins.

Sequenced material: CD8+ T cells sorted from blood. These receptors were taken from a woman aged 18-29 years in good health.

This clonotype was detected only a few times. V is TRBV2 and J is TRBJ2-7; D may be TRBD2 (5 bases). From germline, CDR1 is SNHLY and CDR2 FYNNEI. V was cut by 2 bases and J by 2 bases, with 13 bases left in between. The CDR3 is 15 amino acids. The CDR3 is CASSEWVARTYEQYF. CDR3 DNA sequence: TGTGCCAGCAGTGAATGGGTAGCGAGGACCTACGAGCAGTACTTC.

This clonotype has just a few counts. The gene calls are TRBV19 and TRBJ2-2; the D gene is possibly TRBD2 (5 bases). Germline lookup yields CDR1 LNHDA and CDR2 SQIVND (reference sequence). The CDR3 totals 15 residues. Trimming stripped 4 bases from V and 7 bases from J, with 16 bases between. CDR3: CASSTVGVIIGELFF. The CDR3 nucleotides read TGTGCCAGTAGTACGGTGGGAGTAATAATCGGGGAGCTGTTTTTT. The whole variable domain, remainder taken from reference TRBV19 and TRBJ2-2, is DGGITQSPKYLFRKEGQNVTLSCEQNLNHDAMYWYRQDPGQGLRLIYYSQIVNDFQKGDIAEGYSVSREKKESFPLTVTSAQKNPTAFYLCASSTVGVIIGELFFGEGSRLTVL.

The CDR3 reads CASSLEDRVVYEQYF. CDR3 DNA: TGTGCCAGCAGCTTAGAGGACAGGGTGGTGTACGAGCAGTACTTC. The chain has TRBV11-2 and TRBJ2-7, with 8 nucleotides matching TRBD1. CDR3 length equals 15 residues. V lost 0 bases and J lost 4; bases outside the gene matches: 5. The germline V gene has CDR1 SGHAT and CDR2 FQNNGV. The full variable domain, in which reference TRBV11-2 and TRBJ2-7 provide the parts outside the CDR3, is EAGVAQSPRYKIIEKRQSVAFWCNPISGHATLYWYQQILGQGPKLLIQFQNNGVVDDSQLPKDRFSAERLKGVDSTLKIQPAKLEDSAVYLCASSLEDRVVYEQYFGPGTRLTVT.

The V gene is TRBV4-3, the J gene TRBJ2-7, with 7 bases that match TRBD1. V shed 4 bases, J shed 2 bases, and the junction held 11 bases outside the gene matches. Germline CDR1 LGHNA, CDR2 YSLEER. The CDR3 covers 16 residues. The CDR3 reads CASSPETGPPTYEQYF. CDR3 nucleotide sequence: TGCGCCAGCAGCCCCGAGACAGGGCCACCAACCTACGAGCAGTACTTC.

The CDR3, as DNA: TGTGCCAGCAGCCCCCTTGGGGCTACCACAGATACGCAGTATTTT. Encoded protein: CASSPLGATTDTQYF. The V call is TRBV11-3, the J call TRBJ2-3; a possible D gene is TRBD1 (5 bases). The CDR3 sequence is 15 residues long. V was trimmed by 5 bases and J by 2 bases, leaving 14 bases between them. The germline V gene encodes CDR1 SGHNT and CDR2 YENEEA.

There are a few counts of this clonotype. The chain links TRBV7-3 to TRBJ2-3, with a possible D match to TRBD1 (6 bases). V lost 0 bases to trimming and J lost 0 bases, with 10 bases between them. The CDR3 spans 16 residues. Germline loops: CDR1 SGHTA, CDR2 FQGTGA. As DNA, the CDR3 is TGTGCCAGCAGCTTAACGTTAGGGGGTAGCACAGATACGCAGTATTTT. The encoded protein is CASSLTLGGSTDTQYF.

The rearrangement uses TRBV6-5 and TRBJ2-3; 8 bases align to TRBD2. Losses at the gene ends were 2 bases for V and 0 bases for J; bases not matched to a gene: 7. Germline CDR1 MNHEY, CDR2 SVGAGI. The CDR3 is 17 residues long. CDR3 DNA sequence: TGTGCCAGCAGTTACCGGGCGGAGCGGGGGAGCACAGATACGCAGTATTTT. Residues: CASSYRAERGSTDTQYF.

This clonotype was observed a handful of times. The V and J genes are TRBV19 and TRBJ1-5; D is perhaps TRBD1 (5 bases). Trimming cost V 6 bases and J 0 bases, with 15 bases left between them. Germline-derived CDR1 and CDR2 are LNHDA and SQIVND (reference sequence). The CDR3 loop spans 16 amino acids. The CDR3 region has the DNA TGTGCCAGTAGATCTCGGGGGATCTATAGCAATCAGCCCCAGCATTTT. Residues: CASRSRGIYSNQPQHF. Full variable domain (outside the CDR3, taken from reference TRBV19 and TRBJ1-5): DGGITQSPKYLFRKEGQNVTLSCEQNLNHDAMYWYRQDPGQGLRLIYYSQIVNDFQKGDIAEGYSVSREKKESFPLTVTSAQKNPTAFYLCASRSRGIYSNQPQHFGDGTRLSIL.

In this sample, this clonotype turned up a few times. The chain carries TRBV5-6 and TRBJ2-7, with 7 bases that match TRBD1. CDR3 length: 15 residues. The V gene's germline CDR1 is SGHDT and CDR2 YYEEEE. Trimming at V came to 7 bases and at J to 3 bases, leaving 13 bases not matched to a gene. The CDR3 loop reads CASARPGQSLYEQYF. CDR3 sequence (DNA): TGTGCCAGCGCGCGTCCGGGACAGTCACTCTACGAGCAGTACTTC.

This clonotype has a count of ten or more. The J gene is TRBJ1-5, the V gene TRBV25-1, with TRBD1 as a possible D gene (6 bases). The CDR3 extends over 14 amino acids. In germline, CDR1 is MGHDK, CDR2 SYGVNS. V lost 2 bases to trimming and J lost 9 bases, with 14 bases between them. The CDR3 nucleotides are TGTGCCAGCAGTGAAAATGGGCAGGGGCTGCCCCAGCATTTT. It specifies CASSENGQGLPQHF.

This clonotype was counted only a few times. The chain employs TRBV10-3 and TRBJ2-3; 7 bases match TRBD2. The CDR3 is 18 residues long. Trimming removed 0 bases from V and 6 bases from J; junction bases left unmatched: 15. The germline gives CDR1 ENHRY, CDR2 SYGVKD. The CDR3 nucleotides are TGTGCCATCAGTGAGTCGGTCCCGGGAGGACCGACTGTCGATACGCAGTATTTT. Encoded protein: CAISESVPGGPTVDTQYF.

Here the CDR3 reads CASSPGHGPADTQYF. Here the CDR3 DNA reads TGTGCCAGCAGTCCTGGACACGGACCTGCAGATACGCAGTATTTT. V usage is TRBV27 and J usage is TRBJ2-3; TRBD1 is a possible D gene (5 bases). The germline V gene has CDR1 MNHEY and CDR2 SMNVEV (reference sequence). There are 15 residues in the CDR3. V shed 5 bases and J shed 4 bases, with 16 bases lying between them.

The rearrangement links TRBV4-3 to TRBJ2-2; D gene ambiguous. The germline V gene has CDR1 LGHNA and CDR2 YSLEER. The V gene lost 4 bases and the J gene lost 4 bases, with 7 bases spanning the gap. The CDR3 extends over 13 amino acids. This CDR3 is CASSPTVTGELFF. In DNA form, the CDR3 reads TGCGCCAGCAGCCCAACAGTCACCGGGGAGCTGTTTTTT.

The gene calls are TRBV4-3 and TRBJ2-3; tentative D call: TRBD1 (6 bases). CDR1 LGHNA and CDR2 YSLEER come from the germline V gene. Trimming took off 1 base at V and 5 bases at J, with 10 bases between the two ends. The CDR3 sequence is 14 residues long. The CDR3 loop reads CASSQGDRRDTQYF. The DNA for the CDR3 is TGCGCCAGCAGCCAAGGCGACAGGAGAGATACGCAGTATTTT.

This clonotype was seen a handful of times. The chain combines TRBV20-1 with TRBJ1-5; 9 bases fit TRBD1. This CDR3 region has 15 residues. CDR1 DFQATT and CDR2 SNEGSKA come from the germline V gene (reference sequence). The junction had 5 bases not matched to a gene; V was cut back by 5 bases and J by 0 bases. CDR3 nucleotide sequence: TGCAGTGCTTGGGGACAGGGCCATAGCAATCAGCCCCAGCATTTT. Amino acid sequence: CSAWGQGHSNQPQHF.

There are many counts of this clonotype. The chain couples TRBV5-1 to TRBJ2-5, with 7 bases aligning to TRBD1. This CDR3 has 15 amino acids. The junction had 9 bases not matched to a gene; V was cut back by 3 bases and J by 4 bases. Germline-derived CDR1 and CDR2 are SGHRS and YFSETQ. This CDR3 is CASSYSPGGSETQYF. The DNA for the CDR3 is TGCGCCAGCAGCTACTCTCCAGGGGGTTCAGAGACCCAGTACTTC.

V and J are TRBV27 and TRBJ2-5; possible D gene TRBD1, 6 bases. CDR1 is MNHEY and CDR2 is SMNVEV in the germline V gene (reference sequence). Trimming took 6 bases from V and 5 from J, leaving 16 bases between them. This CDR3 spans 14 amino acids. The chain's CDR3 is CASSATGTFETQYF. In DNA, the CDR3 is TGTGCCAGCAGCGCGACAGGAACCTTTGAGACCCAGTACTTC.